Described below is a single T cell receptor beta chain sequence and its context. The sample belongs to a study of blood T cells in healthy people across ages. Sample-barcoded 5' priming and a J-beta primer mix drove a second PCR of roughly 6 to 12 cycles. A template-switch adaptor that had 12 random nucleotides put a tag on each cDNA molecule. TCRdb redid the calling of the 5' RACE reads with MiXCR, one entry per CDR3 protein. The profile shows 730,000 or so distinct CDR3 sequences, 43% of them singletons. The CDR3 is made up of 14 amino acids. Germline V gene sequence: CDR1 SNHLY, CDR2 FYNNEI. This TCR was sampled from a woman in her sixties or seventies in good health. Sequencing was done on a sample of blood. This chain connects TRBV2 to TRBJ2-7, with D tentatively TRBD2 (6 bases). The J call is doubtful: the DNA matches TRBJ2-5 better. The CDR3 reads CARETEGQQETQYF. The CDR3 bases are TGTGCCCGGGAAACGGAGGGTCAGCAAGAGACCCAGTACTTC.